The present TCR beta chain was sequenced within a study of metastatic and nonmetastatic thyroid tumors. Study details: Both malignant and benign thyroid patients supplied peripheral blood and tumor or nodule tissue samples, across which the repertoires of these patients were then compared. Broader study findings: Across blood and tumor, TCR beta diversity in malignant thyroid tumors was reportedly significantly higher than in benign nodules.

This CDR3 has 12 amino acids. Per germline, CDR1 SNHLY and CDR2 FYNNEI. Only a few counts were recorded for this clone. What it recognizes is unknown. The junction departs from germline at one end; a sequencing error may be responsible. Study processing details: To classify distant metastasis in papillary thyroid cancer, a model was built from CDR3 differences across clinicopathological groups. TCRdb re-called the PCR reads with MiXCR. In this record, the V and J calls reflect TCRdb's handling and not the investigators' own analysis. The sample consists of just under 60,000 clones, under 20% of them appearing once. Prior to thyroid surgery, none of the patients had received any treatment.

Sequences were obtained from blood. The chain has TRBV2 and TRBJ2-7; D is unclear. This clonotype originated in a male donor with papillary thyroid cancer or a benign thyroid nodule (not recorded which). Some clones in this sample may be carry-over from other donors' samples. This CDR3 reads CASRKALYEKYF. The CDR3 coding sequence is TGTGCCAGTCGCAAGGCGCTGTACGAGAAGTACTTC.